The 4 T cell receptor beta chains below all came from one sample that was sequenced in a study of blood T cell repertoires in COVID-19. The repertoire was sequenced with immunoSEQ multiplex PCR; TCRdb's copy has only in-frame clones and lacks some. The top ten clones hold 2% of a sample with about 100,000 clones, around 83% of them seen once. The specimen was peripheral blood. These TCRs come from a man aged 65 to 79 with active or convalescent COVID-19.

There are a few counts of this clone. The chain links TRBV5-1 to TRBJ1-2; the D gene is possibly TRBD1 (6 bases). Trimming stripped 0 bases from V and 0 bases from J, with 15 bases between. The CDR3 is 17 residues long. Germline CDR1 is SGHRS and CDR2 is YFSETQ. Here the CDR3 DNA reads TGCGCCAGCAGCTTGGGGTACCGGACAGTCGCTAACTATGGCTACACCTTC. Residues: CASSLGYRTVANYGYTF.

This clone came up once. CDR3 sequence: CASSLDRGQRDTQYF. CDR3 DNA sequence: TGCGCCAGCAGCTTGGACAGGGGGCAGAGAGATACGCAGTATTTT. The chain employs TRBV5-1 and TRBJ2-3; 9 bases map to TRBD1. The V segment lost 0 bases and the J segment 5 bases; nucleotides outside the gene matches: 4. Germline V gives CDR1 SGHRS, CDR2 YFSETQ. The CDR3 extends over 15 amino acids.

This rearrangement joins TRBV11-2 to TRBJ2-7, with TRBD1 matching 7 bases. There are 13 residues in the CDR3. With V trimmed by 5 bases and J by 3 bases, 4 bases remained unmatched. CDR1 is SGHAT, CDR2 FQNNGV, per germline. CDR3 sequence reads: CASSRDSLYEQYF. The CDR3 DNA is TGTGCCAGCAGCCGGGACAGCCTCTACGAGCAGTACTTC.

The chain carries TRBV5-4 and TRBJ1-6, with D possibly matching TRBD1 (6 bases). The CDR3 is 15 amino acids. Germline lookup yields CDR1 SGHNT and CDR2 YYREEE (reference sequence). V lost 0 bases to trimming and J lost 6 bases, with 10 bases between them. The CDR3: CASSLAGAGNSPLHF. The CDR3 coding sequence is TGTGCCAGCAGCTTGGCAGGGGCAGGTAATTCACCCCTCCACTTT.